These 5 T cell receptor beta chains were all obtained from the same sample, sequenced in a study of regulatory T cells in long-lasting Graves disease. Combining iRepertoire HTBI primers with Arm-PCR of CDR3 regions, the authors built TCR beta libraries. TCRdb re-called the multiplex PCR reads with MiXCR, one entry per CDR3 protein. This table holds over 500,000 distinct CDR3 sequences, roughly a sixth found once. This sample's time point: newly diagnosed GD, antithyroid drugs for less than 3 months. RNA extracted from PBMCs served as the sequencing template. These data were likewise used in another study, on T cells in Graves' hyperthyroidism and ophthalmopathy.

The sample here was peripheral blood mononuclear cells (PBMCs), taken at new diagnosis, from a patient treated with antithyroid drugs. The receptor source for this set is a man younger than 35 with Graves disease.

This clonotype was counted only a few times. The chain couples TRBV29-1 to TRBJ2-7; a weak D match, TRBD2 (5 bases). Looked up from germline, CDR1 is SQVTM and CDR2 is ANQGSEA. The CDR3 consists of 13 residues. V lost 4 bases to trimming and J lost 1 base, with 11 bases between them. CDR3 in DNA: TGCAGCGTTGGGTCCGGGGTATCCTACGAGCAGTACTTC. This translates into CSVGSGVSYEQYF.

This clonotype occurred a few times. This rearrangement joins TRBV13 to TRBJ2-1; D unresolved. CDR3 length: 12 amino acids. The ends were cut back, 0 bases at V and 12 bases at J, with 9 bases in the middle. Looked up from germline, CDR1 is PRHDT and CDR2 is FYEKMQ (reference sequence). CDR3 sequence reads: CASSLGRYGQFF. CDR3 DNA sequence: TGTGCCAGCAGCTTAGGTCGCTACGGGCAGTTCTTC.

This clonotype came up a few times. The V call is TRBV29-1, the J call TRBJ1-2; 7 bases align to TRBD1. Trimming took 5 bases from V and 7 from J; bases not matched to a gene: 10. Germline CDR1 reads SQVTM; CDR2 reads ANQGSEA. The CDR3 spans 13 residues. This CDR3 is CSVLRTTGVGYTF. CDR3 nucleotide sequence: TGCAGCGTTCTCAGAACCACAGGGGTTGGCTACACCTTC.

This clonotype was detected once. The V call is TRBV13, the J call TRBJ1-1; D call uncertain. The length of the CDR3 is 15 residues. Between the trimmed V and J ends, which lost 5 bases and 1 base, there was a span of 14 bases. Germline-derived CDR1 and CDR2 are PRHDT and FYEKMQ (reference sequence). The CDR3 DNA follows: TGTGCCAGCAGCCATCAAAGGCTGGGGAACACTGAAGCTTTCTTT. It translates to CASSHQRLGNTEAFF.

The chain links TRBV3-1 to TRBJ1-6, with D tentatively TRBD1 (5 bases). CDR3 length: 14 residues. Trimming cost V 7 bases and J 7 bases, with 14 bases left between them. The V gene's germline CDR1 is LGHDT and CDR2 YNNKEL (reference sequence). The CDR3 bases are TGTGCCAGCACCTACTCAGGGCTAAATTCACCCCTCCACTTT. As protein: CASTYSGLNSPLHF.